This T cell receptor beta chain was identified in a study of T cell repertoires in cytomegalovirus infection (dated by TCRdb to about 2019). Background for the entire study: Donor HLA type was relevant to the analysis, because carriage of CMV infection together with the matching HLA type was indicated by public TCR beta signatures.

What the work shows at the level of the full study, not this receptor alone: Cumulative frequency of public TCR beta family members discriminated carriers of CMV infection plus the relevant HLA type in this cohort and an independent roughly 350-donor cohort. In the ex vivo response, HLA-C-restricted CMV-specific TCR beta clonotypes were dominant, and in two of eight donors the single most frequent clonotype came from this HLA-C-restricted group.

Details on this clonotype: Its antigen is unknown. No base qualities exist here, and no much larger clone lies one base off it.

The data were produced on an Illumina HiSeq 1500. TCRdb redid the processing of the public reads, applying fastp at Q25 and MiXCR, and retained in-frame beta chains. CDR3 protein duplicates are merged, each entry listing the most common genes and DNA. In all, the sample holds nearly 650,000 distinct CDR3 sequences, and approximately 24% of those were seen once. Together, the top ten hold approximately 8% of the sample. From cysteine to phenylalanine, the CDR3 is 16 amino acids long. The read is trimmed to its CDR3 DNA, 48 bases read in frame from base 1. Trimming takes 6 bases from V and 5 bases from J, and the germline ends sit 20 bases apart. CDR1 and CDR2 are read off the germline V gene as MDHEN and SYDVKM.

Sequencing was performed on CD8+ T cells from PBMCs. The chain links TRBV28 with TRBJ2-1; the D element might be TRBD1 or TRBD2, as each aligns at 7 bases. The clonotype comes from a human donor in good health (CMV status not recorded). Some clones in this sample may be carry-over from other donors' samples. The CDR3 here reads CASSSGGRDSHNEQFF. The nucleotides read TGTGCCAGCAGCTCGGGGGGCCGGGACAGTCACAATGAGCAGTTCTTC.